The T cell receptor (beta chain) under discussion was sequenced for a study of glioma-infiltrating T cells. On the study more broadly: Presurgical dexamethasone in glioma patients lasted six or fewer days. Target coverage was about 4- to 10-fold for about a million blood T cells. Study-level results: A blood CDR3 motif signature was depleted in highly divergent patients.

This clonotype has a handful of counts. Its antigen is unidentified. Using RNA template, CDR3s of TCR alpha and beta were amplified with iRepertoire arm-PCR. For one-step reverse transcription and amplification, about 90-400 ng of tissue mRNA or PBMC total RNA was used. TCRdb used MiXCR to reprocess the multiplex PCR reads, holding one entry per CDR3 protein. The data show more than 350,000 distinct CDR3 sequences, about two fifths seen once. This CDR3 is built from 15 residues. Germline V gives CDR1 MGHRA, CDR2 YSYEKL. V gave up 1 base and J gave up 0 bases, with 9 bases separating them. The receptor's source is a human donor with low-grade glioma or glioblastoma, undergoing nonglioma brain surgery, or in good health (not recorded which). The chain joins TRBV4-1 to TRBJ2-5; D is ambiguous. Source material: glioma tissue, nonneoplastic brain tissue, or PBMCs (not recorded which). The CDR3 nucleotides are TGCGCCAGCAGCCAAGTAGGAGCGTACCAAGAGACCCAGTACTTC. Translating gives CASSQVGAYQETQYF.